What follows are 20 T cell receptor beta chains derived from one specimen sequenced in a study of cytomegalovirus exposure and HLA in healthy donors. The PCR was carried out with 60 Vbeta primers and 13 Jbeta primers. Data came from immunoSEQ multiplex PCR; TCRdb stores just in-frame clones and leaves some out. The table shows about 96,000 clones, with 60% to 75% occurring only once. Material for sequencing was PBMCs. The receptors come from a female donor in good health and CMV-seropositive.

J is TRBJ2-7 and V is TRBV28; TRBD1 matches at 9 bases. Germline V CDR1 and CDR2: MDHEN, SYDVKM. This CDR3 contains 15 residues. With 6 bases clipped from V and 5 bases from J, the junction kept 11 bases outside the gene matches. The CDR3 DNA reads TGTGCCAGCAGCCTGGGGGACAGGGAAGGGAACGAGCAGTACTTC. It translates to CASSLGDREGNEQYF.

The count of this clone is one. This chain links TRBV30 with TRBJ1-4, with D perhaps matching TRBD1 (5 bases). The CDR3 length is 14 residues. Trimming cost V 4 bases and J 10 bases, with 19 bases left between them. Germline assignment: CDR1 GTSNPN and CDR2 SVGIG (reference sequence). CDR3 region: CAWTPIGGEGKLFF. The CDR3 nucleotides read TGTGCCTGGACTCCAATTGGGGGGGAAGGAAAACTGTTTTTT. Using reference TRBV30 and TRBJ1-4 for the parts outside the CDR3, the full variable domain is SQTIHQWPATLVQPVGSPLSLECTVEGTSNPNLYWYRQAAGRGLQLLFYSVGIGQISSEVPQNLSASRPQDRQFILSSKKLLLSDSGFYLCAWTPIGGEGKLFFGSGTQLSVL.

The chain's CDR3 is CASSVESSGYNEQFF. As DNA, the CDR3 is TGTGCCAGCAGCGTTGAGTCTAGCGGTTACAATGAGCAGTTCTTC. This chain links TRBV9 with TRBJ2-1, with 7 bases that match TRBD2. CDR3 length: 15 residues. The germline gives CDR1 SGDLS, CDR2 YYNGEE. The V and J ends lost 2 bases and 4 bases, in that order; junction bases with no gene match: 6.

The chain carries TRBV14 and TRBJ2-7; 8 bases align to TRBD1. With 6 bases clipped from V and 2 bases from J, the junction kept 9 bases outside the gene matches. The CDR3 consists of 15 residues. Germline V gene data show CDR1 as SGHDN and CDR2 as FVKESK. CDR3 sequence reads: CASSRDRGLTYEQYF. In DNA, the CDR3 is TGTGCCAGCAGTCGAGACAGGGGCCTGACCTACGAGCAGTACTTC. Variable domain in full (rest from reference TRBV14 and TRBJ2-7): EAGVTQFPSHSVIEKGQTVTLRCDPISGHDNLYWYRRVMGKEIKFLLHFVKESKQDESGMPNNRFLAERTGGTYSTLKVQPAELEDSGVYFCASSRDRGLTYEQYFGPGTRLTVT.

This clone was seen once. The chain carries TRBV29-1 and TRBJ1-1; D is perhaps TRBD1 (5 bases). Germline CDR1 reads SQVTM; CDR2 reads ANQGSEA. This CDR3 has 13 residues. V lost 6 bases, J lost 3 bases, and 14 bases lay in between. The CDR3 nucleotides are TGCAGCGTACAGGTTTCGACTGACACTGAAGCTTTCTTT. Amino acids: CSVQVSTDTEAFF.

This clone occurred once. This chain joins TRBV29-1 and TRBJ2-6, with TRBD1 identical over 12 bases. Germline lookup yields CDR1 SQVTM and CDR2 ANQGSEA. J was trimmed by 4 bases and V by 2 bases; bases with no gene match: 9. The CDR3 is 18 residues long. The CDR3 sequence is CSVELTGQGAAGANVLTF. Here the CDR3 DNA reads TGCAGCGTTGAATTGACGGGACAGGGGGCGGCAGGGGCCAACGTCCTGACTTTC. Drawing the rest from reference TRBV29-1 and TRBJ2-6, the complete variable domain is SAVISQKPSRDICQRGTSLTIQCQVDSQVTMMFWYRQQPGQSLTLIATANQGSEATYESGFVIDKFPISRPNLTFSTLTVSNMSPEDSSIYLCSVELTGQGAAGANVLTFGAGSRLTVL.

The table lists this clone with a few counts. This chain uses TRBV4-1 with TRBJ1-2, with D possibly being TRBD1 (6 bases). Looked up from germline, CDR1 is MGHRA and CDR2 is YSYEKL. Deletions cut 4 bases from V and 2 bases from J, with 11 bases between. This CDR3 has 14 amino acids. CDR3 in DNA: TGCGCCAGCAGCCCCGGGACAAGGAACTATGGCTACACCTTC. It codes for CASSPGTRNYGYTF.

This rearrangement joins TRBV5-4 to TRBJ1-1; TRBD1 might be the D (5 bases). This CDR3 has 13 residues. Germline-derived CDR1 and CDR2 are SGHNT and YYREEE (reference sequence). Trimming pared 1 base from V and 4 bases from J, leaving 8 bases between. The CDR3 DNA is TGTGCCAGCAGCTTGCTGACAGCCACTGAAGCTTTCTTT. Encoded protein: CASSLLTATEAFF.

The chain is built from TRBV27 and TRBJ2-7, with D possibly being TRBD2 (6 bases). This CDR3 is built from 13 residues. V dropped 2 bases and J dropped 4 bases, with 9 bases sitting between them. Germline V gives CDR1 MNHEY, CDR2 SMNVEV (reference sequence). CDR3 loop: CASSLEGRYEQYF. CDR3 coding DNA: TGTGCCAGCAGTTTAGAGGGGAGGTACGAGCAGTACTTC.

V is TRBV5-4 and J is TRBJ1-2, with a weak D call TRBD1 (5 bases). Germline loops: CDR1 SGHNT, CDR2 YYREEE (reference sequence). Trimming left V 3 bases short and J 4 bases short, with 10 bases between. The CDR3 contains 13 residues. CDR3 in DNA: TGTGCCAGCAGCTCGGGACTATCCTATGGCTACACCTTC. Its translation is CASSSGLSYGYTF.

The CDR3, as DNA: TGCGCCAGCGCCGCTTCAGGGTCCGGAAACACCATATATTTT. It translates to CASAASGSGNTIYF. The gene calls are TRBV10-2 and TRBJ1-3; D perhaps matches TRBD1 (5 bases). This CDR3 has 14 amino acids. V shed 8 bases and J shed 4 bases, with 15 bases lying between them. Germline loops: CDR1 WSHSY, CDR2 SAAADI.

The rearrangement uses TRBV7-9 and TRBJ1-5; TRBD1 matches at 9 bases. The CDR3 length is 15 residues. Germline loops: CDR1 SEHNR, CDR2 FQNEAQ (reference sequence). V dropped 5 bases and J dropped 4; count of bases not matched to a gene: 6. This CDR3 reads CASSPGQGRNQPQHF. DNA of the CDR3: TGTGCCAGCAGCCCGGGACAGGGCCGGAATCAGCCCCAGCATTTT.

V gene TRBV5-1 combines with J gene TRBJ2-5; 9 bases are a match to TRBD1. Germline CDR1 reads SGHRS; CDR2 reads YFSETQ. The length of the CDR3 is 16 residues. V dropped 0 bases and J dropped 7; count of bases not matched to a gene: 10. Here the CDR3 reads CASSLGPTGGGGTQYF. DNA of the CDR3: TGCGCCAGCAGCTTGGGGCCGACAGGGGGAGGCGGGACCCAGTACTTC.

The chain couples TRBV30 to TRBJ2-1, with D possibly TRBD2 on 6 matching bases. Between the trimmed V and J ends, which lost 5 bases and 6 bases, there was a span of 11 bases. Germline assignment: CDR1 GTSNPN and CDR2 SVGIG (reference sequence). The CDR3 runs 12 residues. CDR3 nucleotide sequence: TGTGCCTGGGCTGGAGGGGTCAATGAGCAGTTCTTC. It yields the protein CAWAGGVNEQFF. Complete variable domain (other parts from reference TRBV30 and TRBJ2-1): SQTIHQWPATLVQPVGSPLSLECTVEGTSNPNLYWYRQAAGRGLQLLFYSVGIGQISSEVPQNLSASRPQDRQFILSSKKLLLSDSGFYLCAWAGGVNEQFFGPGTRLTVL.

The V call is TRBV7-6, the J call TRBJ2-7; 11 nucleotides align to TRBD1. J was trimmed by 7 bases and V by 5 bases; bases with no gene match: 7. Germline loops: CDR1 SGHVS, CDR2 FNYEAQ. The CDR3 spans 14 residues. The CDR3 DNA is TGTGCCAGCAGCGCCGGGACAGGGGGGAAGGAGCAGTACTTC. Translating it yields CASSAGTGGKEQYF.

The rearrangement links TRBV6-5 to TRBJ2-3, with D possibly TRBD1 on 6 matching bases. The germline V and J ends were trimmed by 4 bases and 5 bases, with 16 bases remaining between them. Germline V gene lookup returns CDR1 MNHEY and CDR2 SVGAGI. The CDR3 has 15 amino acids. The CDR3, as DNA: TGTGCCAGCAGTTCAACAGGGTTGAGGGGAGATACGCAGTATTTT. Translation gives CASSSTGLRGDTQYF.

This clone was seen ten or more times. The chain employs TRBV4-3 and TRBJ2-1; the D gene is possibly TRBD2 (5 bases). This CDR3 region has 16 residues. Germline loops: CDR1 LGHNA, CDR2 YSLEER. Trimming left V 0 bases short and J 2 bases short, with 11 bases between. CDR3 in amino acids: CASSQDLAEAYNEQFF. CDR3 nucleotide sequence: TGCGCCAGCAGCCAAGATTTGGCGGAGGCCTACAATGAGCAGTTCTTC.

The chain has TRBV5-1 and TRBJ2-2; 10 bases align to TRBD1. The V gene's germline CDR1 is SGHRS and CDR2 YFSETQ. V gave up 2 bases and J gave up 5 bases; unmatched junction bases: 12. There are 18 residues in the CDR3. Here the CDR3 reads CASSLPPDRGRETGELFF. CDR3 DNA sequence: TGCGCCAGCAGCTTACCCCCTGACAGGGGGCGGGAAACCGGGGAGCTGTTTTTT.

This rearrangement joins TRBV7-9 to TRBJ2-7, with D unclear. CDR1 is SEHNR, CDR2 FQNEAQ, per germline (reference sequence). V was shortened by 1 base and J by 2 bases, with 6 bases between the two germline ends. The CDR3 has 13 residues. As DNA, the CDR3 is TGTGCCAGCAGCTTAGGGCCGCCCTACGAGCAGTACTTC. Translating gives CASSLGPPYEQYF.

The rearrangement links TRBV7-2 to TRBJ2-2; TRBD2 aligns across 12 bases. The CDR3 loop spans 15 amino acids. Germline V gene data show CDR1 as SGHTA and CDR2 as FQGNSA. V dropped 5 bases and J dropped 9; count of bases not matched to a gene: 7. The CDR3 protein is CASSQGLAGPWELFF. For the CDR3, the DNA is TGTGCCAGCAGCCAAGGACTAGCGGGGCCTTGGGAGCTGTTTTTT.